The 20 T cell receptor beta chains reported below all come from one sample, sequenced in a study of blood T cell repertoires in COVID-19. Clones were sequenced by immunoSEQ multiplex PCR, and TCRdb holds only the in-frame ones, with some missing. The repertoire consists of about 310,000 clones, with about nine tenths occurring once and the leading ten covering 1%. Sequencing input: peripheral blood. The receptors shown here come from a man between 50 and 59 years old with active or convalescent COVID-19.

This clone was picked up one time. The CDR3 DNA is TGTGCCAGCAGTGAGCAGGGATCCACTGAAGCTTTCTTT. It yields the protein CASSEQGSTEAFF. The V call is TRBV6-4, the J call TRBJ1-1; possible D gene TRBD1, 5 bases. CDR1 and CDR2 (germline): MRHNA, SNTAGT. V lost 3 bases and J 4 bases, leaving 9 bases between the germline ends. CDR3 length: 13 residues.

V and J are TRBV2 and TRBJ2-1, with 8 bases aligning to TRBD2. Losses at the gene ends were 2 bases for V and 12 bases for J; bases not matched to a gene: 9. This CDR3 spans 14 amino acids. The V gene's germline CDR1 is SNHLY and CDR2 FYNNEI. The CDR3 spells CASSERSGRAVQFF. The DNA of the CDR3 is TGTGCCAGCAGTGAAAGATCCGGGAGGGCCGTGCAGTTCTTC.

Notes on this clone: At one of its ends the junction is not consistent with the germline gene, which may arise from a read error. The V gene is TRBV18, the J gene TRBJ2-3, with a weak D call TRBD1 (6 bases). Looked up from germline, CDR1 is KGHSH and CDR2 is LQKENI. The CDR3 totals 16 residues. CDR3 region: CASSPRTAQNTDTQYF. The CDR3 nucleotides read TGTGCCAGCTCGCCACGGACAGCCCAAAACACAGATACGCAGTATTTT.

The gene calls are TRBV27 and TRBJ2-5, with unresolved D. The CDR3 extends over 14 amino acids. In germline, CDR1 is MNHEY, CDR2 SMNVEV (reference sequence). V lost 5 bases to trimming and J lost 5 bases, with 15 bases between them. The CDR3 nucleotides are TGTGCCAGCAGTACACCCCTGGAGACGGAGACCCAGTACTTC. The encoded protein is CASSTPLETETQYF.

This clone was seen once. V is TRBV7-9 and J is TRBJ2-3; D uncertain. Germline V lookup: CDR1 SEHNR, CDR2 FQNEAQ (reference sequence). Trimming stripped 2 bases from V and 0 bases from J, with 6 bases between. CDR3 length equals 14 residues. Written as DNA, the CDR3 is TGTGCCAGCAGCTTATTGCGGAGCACAGATACGCAGTATTTT. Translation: CASSLLRSTDTQYF.

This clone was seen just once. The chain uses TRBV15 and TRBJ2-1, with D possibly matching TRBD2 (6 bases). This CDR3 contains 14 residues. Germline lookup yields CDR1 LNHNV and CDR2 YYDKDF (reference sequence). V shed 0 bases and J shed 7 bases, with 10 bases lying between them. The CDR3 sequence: CATSRDRRGNEQFF. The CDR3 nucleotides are TGTGCCACCAGCAGAGATCGTCGGGGGAATGAGCAGTTCTTC.

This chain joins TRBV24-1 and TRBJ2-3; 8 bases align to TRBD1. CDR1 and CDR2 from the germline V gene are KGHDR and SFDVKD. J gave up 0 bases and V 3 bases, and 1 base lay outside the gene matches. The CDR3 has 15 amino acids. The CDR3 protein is CATSDDRGSTDTQYF. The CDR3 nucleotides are TGTGCCACCAGTGATGACAGGGGAAGCACAGATACGCAGTATTTT.

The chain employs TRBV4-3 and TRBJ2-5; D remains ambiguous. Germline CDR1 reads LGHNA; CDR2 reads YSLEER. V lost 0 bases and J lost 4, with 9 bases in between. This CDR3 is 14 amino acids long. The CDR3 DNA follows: TGCGCCAGCAGCCAAGAGTCGCCGGGAGAGACCCAGTACTTC. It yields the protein CASSQESPGETQYF.

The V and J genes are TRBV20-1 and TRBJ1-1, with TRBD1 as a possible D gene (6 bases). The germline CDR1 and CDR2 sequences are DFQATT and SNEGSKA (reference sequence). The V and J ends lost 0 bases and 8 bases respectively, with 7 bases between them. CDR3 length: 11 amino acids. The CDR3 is CSARDGQEAFF. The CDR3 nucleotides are TGCAGTGCTAGAGATGGACAGGAAGCTTTCTTT.

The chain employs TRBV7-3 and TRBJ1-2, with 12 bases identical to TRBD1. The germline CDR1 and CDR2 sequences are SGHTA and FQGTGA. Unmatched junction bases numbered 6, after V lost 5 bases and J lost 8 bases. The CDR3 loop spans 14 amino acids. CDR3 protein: CASSRGQGAGGYTF. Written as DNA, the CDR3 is TGTGCCAGCAGCCGGGGACAGGGGGCTGGGGGCTACACCTTC. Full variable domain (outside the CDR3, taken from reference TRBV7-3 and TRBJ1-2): GAGVSQTPSNKVTEKGKYVELRCDPISGHTALYWYRQSLGQGPEFLIYFQGTGAADDSGLPNDRFFAVRPEGSVSTLKIQRTERGDSAVYLCASSRGQGAGGYTFGSGTRLTVV.

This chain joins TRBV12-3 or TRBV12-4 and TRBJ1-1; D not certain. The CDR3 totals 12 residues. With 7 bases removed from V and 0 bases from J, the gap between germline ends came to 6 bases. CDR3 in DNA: TGTGCCAGCACCCCCATGAACACTGAAGCTTTCTTT. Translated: CASTPMNTEAFF.

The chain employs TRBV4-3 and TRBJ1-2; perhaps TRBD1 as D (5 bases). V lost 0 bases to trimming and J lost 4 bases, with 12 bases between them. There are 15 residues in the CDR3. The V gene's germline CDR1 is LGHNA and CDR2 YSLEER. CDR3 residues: CASSQESSGAYGYTF. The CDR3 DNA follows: TGCGCCAGCAGCCAAGAATCTAGCGGGGCCTATGGCTACACCTTC.

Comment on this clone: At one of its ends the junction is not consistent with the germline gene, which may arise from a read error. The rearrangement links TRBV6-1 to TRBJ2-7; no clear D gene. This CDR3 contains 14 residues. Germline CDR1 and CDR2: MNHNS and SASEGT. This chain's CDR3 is CASSEGHRSYEQYF. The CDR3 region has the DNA TGTGCCAGCAGCGAAGGGCACCGATCCTACGAGCAGTACTTC.

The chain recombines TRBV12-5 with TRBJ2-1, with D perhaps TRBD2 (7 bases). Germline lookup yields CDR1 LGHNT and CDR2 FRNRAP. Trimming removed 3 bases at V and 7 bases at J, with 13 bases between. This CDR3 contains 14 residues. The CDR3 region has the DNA TGTGCTAGTGGTTTATCGGGGGGCAGGAATGAGCAGTTCTTC. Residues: CASGLSGGRNEQFF.

The CDR3 DNA follows: TGTGCCAGCAGCCCCAACCCCCGAACTAGCGGGGACCTAGAGTTGGAGACCCAGTACTTC. Residues: CASSPNPRTSGDLELETQYF. V usage is TRBV9 and J usage is TRBJ2-5; TRBD2 agrees at 10 bases. This CDR3 comprises 20 residues. Germline V gene data show CDR1 as SGDLS and CDR2 as YYNGEE. V shed 4 bases, J shed 5 bases, and the junction held 23 bases outside the gene matches. The variable domain in full, completed from reference TRBV9 and TRBJ2-5, reads DSGVTQTPKHLITATGQRVTLRCSPRSGDLSVYWYQQSLDQGLQFLIQYYNGEERAKGNILERFSAQQFPDLHSELNLSSLELGDSALYFCASSPNPRTSGDLELETQYFGPGTRLLVL.

Here the CDR3 DNA reads TGTGCCTGGTCAACTAGGACTGACGGGGAGCTGTTTTTT. The encoded protein is CAWSTRTDGELFF. This chain links TRBV30 with TRBJ2-2; a possible D gene is TRBD2 (5 bases). Germline V gene data show CDR1 as GTSNPN and CDR2 as SVGIG (reference sequence). The CDR3 is made up of 13 amino acids. Deletions cut 5 bases from V and 7 bases from J, with 14 bases between.

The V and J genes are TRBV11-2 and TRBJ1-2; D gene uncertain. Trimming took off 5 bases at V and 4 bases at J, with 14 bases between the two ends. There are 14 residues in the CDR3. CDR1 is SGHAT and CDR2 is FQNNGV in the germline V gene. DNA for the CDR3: TGTGCCAGCAGCCTCAGCGAGGTGGGCTATGGCTACACCTTC. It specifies CASSLSEVGYGYTF.

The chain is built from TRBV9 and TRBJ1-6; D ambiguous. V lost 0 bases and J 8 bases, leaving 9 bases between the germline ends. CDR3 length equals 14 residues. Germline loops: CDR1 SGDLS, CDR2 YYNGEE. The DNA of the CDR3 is TGTGCCAGCAGCGTAGATTCTACAGATTCACCCCTCCACTTT. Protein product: CASSVDSTDSPLHF.

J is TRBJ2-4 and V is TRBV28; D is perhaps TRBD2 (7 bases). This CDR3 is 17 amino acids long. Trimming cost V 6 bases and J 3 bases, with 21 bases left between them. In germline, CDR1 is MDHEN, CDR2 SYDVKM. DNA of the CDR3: TGTGCCAGCAGATTCTCAGGGAGGGGGACGGGCAAAAACATTCAGTACTTC. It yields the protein CASRFSGRGTGKNIQYF.

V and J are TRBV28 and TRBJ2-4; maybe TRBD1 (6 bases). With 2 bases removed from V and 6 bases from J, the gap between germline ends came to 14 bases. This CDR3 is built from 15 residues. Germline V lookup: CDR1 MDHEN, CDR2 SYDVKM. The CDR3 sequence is CASSLGGTTPNIQYF. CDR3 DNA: TGTGCCAGCAGTTTAGGTGGGACAACCCCAAACATTCAGTACTTC.